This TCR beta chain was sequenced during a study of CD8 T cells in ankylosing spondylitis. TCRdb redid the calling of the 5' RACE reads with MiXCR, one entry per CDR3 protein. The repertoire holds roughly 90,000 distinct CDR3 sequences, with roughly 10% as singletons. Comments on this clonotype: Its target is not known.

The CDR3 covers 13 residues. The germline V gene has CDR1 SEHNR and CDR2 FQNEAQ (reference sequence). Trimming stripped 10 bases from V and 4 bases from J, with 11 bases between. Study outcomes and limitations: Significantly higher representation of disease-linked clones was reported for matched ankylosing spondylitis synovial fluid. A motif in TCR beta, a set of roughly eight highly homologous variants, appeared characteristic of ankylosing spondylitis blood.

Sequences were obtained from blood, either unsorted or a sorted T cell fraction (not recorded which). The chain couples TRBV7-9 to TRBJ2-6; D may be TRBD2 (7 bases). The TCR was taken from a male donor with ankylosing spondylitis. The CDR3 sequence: CATGGAGANVLTF. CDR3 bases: TGTGCCACGGGGGGCGCGGGGGCCAACGTCCTGACTTTC. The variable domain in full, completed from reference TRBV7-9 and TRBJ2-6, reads DTGVSQNPRHKITKRGQNVTFRCDPISEHNRLYWYRQTLGQGPEFLTYFQNEAQLEKSRLLSDRFSAERPKGSFSTLEIQRTEQGDSAMYLCATGGAGANVLTFGAGSRLTVL.